What follows are 6 T cell receptor beta chains derived from one specimen sequenced in a study of vaccination and CD4 T cells after COVID-19 (dated by TCRdb to the early 2020s). These receptors' targets are unknown. The treatment or condition tag for this specimen amounts to: roughly 10-day PBMC culture with coronavirus spike peptide pools or control peptides (ViraFEST assay). Library generation was performed with PCR. The listed sequencing device is Illumina iSeq 100. DNA from cultured CD4+ T cells underwent TCR sequencing with the Oncomine TCR Beta short-read assay at the Johns Hopkins FTIC core. TCRdb reprocessed the public reads (quality trimming at Q25 with fastp, clone calling with MiXCR) and kept in-frame beta chains. Rows with one shared CDR3 protein collapse into an entry with the most common genes and DNA. For this sample there are 14,000 or so distinct CDR3 sequences; around 30% appear just once. About 20% of the sample belongs to the ten largest clones.

The source material was cultured CD4+ T cells from blood. The receptors derive from a human donor with COVID-19.

This chain uses TRBV10-2 with TRBJ2-1, with 8 bases matching TRBD2. The junction had 4 bases not matched to a gene; V was cut back by 0 bases and J by 3 bases. The CDR3 covers 16 residues. Germline V CDR1 and CDR2: WSHSY, SAAADI. CDR3 DNA sequence: TGCGCCAGCAGTGAGTCGAGTAGCGGGATCTACAATGAGCAGTTCTTC. Translating gives CASSESSSGIYNEQFF.

This clonotype was counted between two and nine times. This chain connects TRBV2 to TRBJ2-5; 8 bases map to TRBD1. CDR1 is SNHLY and CDR2 is FYNNEI in the germline V gene. This CDR3 is built from 14 residues. With V trimmed by 6 bases and J by 5 bases, 8 bases remained unmatched. CDR3 region: CASRSGTGSETQYF. CDR3 sequence (DNA): TGTGCCAGCAGGTCCGGGACAGGCTCGGAGACCCAGTACTTC.

This clonotype was observed a few times. The rearrangement links TRBV21-1 to TRBJ2-7; the DNA was not used to check the table's D call, TRBD1. TRBV21-1 is deemed a pseudogene. The CDR3 is made up of 16 amino acids. CDR3 in DNA: TGTGCCAGCAGCGTACAAGACCGGGACAGGACCTACGAGCAGTACTTC. This codes for CASSVQDRDRTYEQYF.

This clonotype has a handful of counts. This rearrangement joins TRBV29-1 to TRBJ2-3, with a weak D call TRBD2 (7 bases). There are 14 residues in the CDR3. Germline V gene lookup returns CDR1 SQVTM and CDR2 ANQGSEA. Trimming pared 8 bases from V and 3 bases from J, leaving 18 bases between. CDR3 nucleotides: TGCAGCTGCCCTTGGGGGGGCCCGACAGATACGCAGTATTTT. Encoded protein: CSCPWGGPTDTQYF.

This clonotype is categorized as medium-sized. V gene TRBV6-4 combines with J gene TRBJ1-6; maybe TRBD1 (5 bases). The germline CDR1 and CDR2 sequences are MRHNA and SNTAGT. This CDR3 region has 13 residues. V lost 4 bases and J 7 bases, leaving 8 bases between the germline ends. CDR3 residues: CASSVRENSPLHF. In DNA, the CDR3 is TGTGCCAGCAGTGTCAGGGAGAATTCACCCCTCCACTTT.

This clonotype counts as medium-sized (0.01 to 0.1%). The genes are TRBV7-2 and TRBJ1-2; D call uncertain. V was shortened by 0 bases and J by 1 base, with 9 bases between the two germline ends. Germline loops: CDR1 SGHTA, CDR2 FQGNSA. The CDR3 covers 15 residues. The CDR3 coding sequence is TGTGCCAGCAGCTTAGCCAAGACCGTTAACTATGGCTACACCTTC. This translates into CASSLAKTVNYGYTF.